This note documents a single T cell receptor beta chain sequence. The antigen remains unidentified. This sample is part of a study of T cell repertoires in cytomegalovirus infection. Study-wide context: From public TCR beta signatures came an indication of both CMV infection and matching HLA type.

The CDR3 is 13 residues long. V was shortened by 2 bases and J by 5 bases, with 9 bases between the two germline ends. CDR1 MNHNS and CDR2 SASEGT come from the germline V gene. TCRdb reanalysed the reads using MiXCR and keeps one entry per CDR3 protein. The table shows about 500,000 distinct CDR3 sequences, with around 35% occurring only once. The source was cultured PBMCs, collected from culture after CMV antigen stimulation. The TCR was taken from a human donor in good health (CMV status not recorded). Some clones in this sample may be carry-over from other donors' samples. The genes are TRBV6-1 and TRBJ1-2; D unresolved. CDR3 sequence (DNA): TGTGCCAGCAGTGAAAGAACTAGTTATGGCTACACCTTC. Translated: CASSERTSYGYTF.